These 21 T cell receptor beta chains were sequenced from one sample in a study of shared clonotypes between healthy human individuals. Method: immunoSEQ multiplex PCR; TCRdb's copy keeps in-frame clones and lacks some. The table lists millions of clones, roughly 94% of them singletons, with about 0.13% in the top ten. Material: naive CD4+ T cells sorted from blood. The subset here: CD45RA+ positively selected. The receptors shown here come from a man younger than 30 in good health.

As to this clone: The same CDR3 arises from other DNA sequences in this sample as well. The rearrangement joins TRBV19 to TRBJ2-1; 14 nucleotides agree with TRBD2. Germline V gene lookup returns CDR1 LNHDA and CDR2 SQIVND (reference sequence). J gave up 6 bases and V 5 bases, and 3 bases lay outside the gene matches. The CDR3 spans 15 residues. CDR3 DNA sequence: TGTGCCAGTAGTGGGGGACTAGCGGGAGTCAATGAGCAGTTCTTC. It translates to CASSGGLAGVNEQFF.

This clone was observed a single time. The rearrangement joins TRBV5-1 to TRBJ1-3, with D tentatively TRBD1 (5 bases). V lost 0 bases and J 0 bases, leaving 13 bases between the germline ends. From germline, CDR1 is SGHRS and CDR2 YFSETQ. CDR3 length: 17 residues. The DNA for the CDR3 is TGCGCCAGCAGCTTGGTCCCTACAGGCAACTCTGGAAACACCATATATTTT. Translating gives CASSLVPTGNSGNTIYF.

In nucleotides, the CDR3 is TGCGCCAGCGGGGCAGGGGGCTCAAACACCATATATTTT. This sequence encodes CASGAGGSNTIYF. The gene calls are TRBV5-1 and TRBJ1-3, with 8 positions matching TRBD1. Germline CDR1 and CDR2: SGHRS and YFSETQ. This CDR3 is built from 13 residues. Trimming at V came to 7 bases and at J to 6 bases, leaving 6 bases not matched to a gene.

The J gene is TRBJ2-2, the V gene TRBV28; TRBD1 matches 9 bases. V trimming: 5 bases; J trimming: 10 bases; junction bases outside the gene matches: 11. The CDR3 has 15 residues. Per germline, CDR1 MDHEN and CDR2 SYDVKM. The CDR3 bases are TGTGCCAGCAGTGACGACAGGGGGTTCATCGAGGAGCTGTTTTTT. Translating it yields CASSDDRGFIEELFF.

This CDR3 is CASTYRQNTEAFF. CDR3 DNA: TGTGCCAGCACTTACCGACAGAACACTGAAGCTTTCTTT. The chain couples TRBV28 to TRBJ1-1; D call uncertain. Trimming took 7 bases from V and 1 from J, leaving 10 bases between them. Germline values: CDR1 MDHEN, CDR2 SYDVKM. CDR3 size: 13 residues.

The chain carries TRBV11-3 and TRBJ1-1, with 9 nucleotides matching TRBD1. The trim removed 5 bases at V and 3 bases at J, leaving 7 bases unmatched. CDR3 length equals 15 residues. CDR1 and CDR2 from the germline V gene are SGHNT and YENEEA. Here the CDR3 DNA reads TGTGCCAGCAGCCCGGGGACAGGGTCGTACACTGAAGCTTTCTTT. Protein product: CASSPGTGSYTEAFF.

About this clone itself: This sample also contains other DNA sequences that code for the same CDR3. This chain uses TRBV5-1 with TRBJ2-7; D not certain. Per the germline V gene, CDR1 is SGHRS and CDR2 is YFSETQ. The germline V and J ends were trimmed by 1 base and 0 bases, with 8 bases remaining between them. This CDR3 has 14 residues. The CDR3 DNA is TGCGCCAGCAGCTTGACGGCAAGCTCCTACGAGCAGTACTTC. Protein product: CASSLTASSYEQYF.

On this clone itself: The same CDR3 is also encoded by other DNA sequences in this sample. V gene TRBV25-1 combines with J gene TRBJ2-1; 8 bases agree with TRBD1. After removal of 4 bases from V and 5 bases from J, the junction contained 1 base not matched to a gene. The CDR3 covers 13 residues. Germline values: CDR1 MGHDK, CDR2 SYGVNS. The CDR3 DNA reads TGTGCCAGCAGTGGACAGGGGAACAATGAGCAGTTCTTC. Its translation is CASSGQGNNEQFF.

This clone is a singleton in its sample. The same CDR3 also results from other DNA sequences found in this sample. This chain links TRBV2 with TRBJ2-7, with D uncertain. Germline lookup yields CDR1 SNHLY and CDR2 FYNNEI. V lost 8 bases, J lost 0 bases, and 8 bases lay in between. The CDR3 length is 12 residues. Here the CDR3 reads CASRTVSYEQYF. Here the CDR3 DNA reads TGTGCCAGCCGAACGGTCTCCTACGAGCAGTACTTC. Filled out from reference TRBV2 and TRBJ2-7, the complete variable domain reads EPEVTQTPSHQVTQMGQEVILRCVPISNHLYFYWYRQILGQKVEFLVSFYNNEISEKSEIFDDQFSVERPDGSNFTLKIRSTKLEDSAMYFCASRTVSYEQYFGPGTRLTVT.

J is TRBJ1-1 and V is TRBV5-1; TRBD1 is a possible D gene (5 bases). From germline, CDR1 is SGHRS and CDR2 YFSETQ. The V end was cut by 5 bases, the J end by 4 bases, with 18 bases between. The CDR3 consists of 15 residues. The CDR3 protein is CASSSGFGGITEAFF. CDR3 coding DNA: TGCGCCAGCAGTTCAGGGTTTGGGGGTATCACTGAAGCTTTCTTT.

The rearrangement links TRBV5-1 to TRBJ1-6; tentative D call: TRBD1 (5 bases). Germline assignment: CDR1 SGHRS and CDR2 YFSETQ. This CDR3 spans 16 amino acids. Trimming took off 4 bases at V and 4 bases at J, with 15 bases between the two ends. The CDR3 bases are TGCGCCAGCAGCGCGTCCTGGGACCCTTATAATTCACCCCTCCACTTT. Encoded protein: CASSASWDPYNSPLHF.

This clone was seen ten or more times. V is TRBV19 and J is TRBJ1-2; a weak D match, TRBD1 (5 bases). Trimming pared 5 bases from V and 5 bases from J, leaving 18 bases between. There are 15 residues in the CDR3. Germline V gene data show CDR1 as LNHDA and CDR2 as SQIVND (reference sequence). As DNA, the CDR3 is TGTGCCAGTAGTCCGGCCGGACAAGATAGGTATGGCTACACCTTC. Residues: CASSPAGQDRYGYTF.

The rearrangement uses TRBV5-1 and TRBJ1-6, with 7 bases matching TRBD1. The ends lost 4 bases at V and 6 bases at J; junction bases unmatched: 7. This CDR3 has 15 amino acids. The germline gives CDR1 SGHRS, CDR2 YFSETQ. The CDR3 protein is CASSTSGGVNSPLHF. The DNA of the CDR3 is TGCGCCAGCAGCACCTCAGGGGGGGTTAATTCACCCCTCCACTTT.

The chain uses TRBV7-2 and TRBJ1-1; TRBD1 agrees at 8 bases. Germline CDR1 and CDR2: SGHTA and FQGNSA. Germline trimming cut 4 bases from V and 3 bases from J; bases unmatched to any gene: 1. This CDR3 is built from 13 residues. CDR3 residues: CASSWTGYTEAFF. CDR3 sequence (DNA): TGTGCCAGCAGCTGGACAGGGTACACTGAAGCTTTCTTT.

This clone was recorded only once. CDR3 coding DNA: TGTGCCAGCAGCCTCGTCACAGGGGGCAATGAGCAGTTCTTC. This encodes CASSLVTGGNEQFF. J is TRBJ2-1 and V is TRBV5-6, with TRBD1 matching over 8 bases. CDR3 length: 14 amino acids. Per the germline V gene, CDR1 is SGHDT and CDR2 is YYEEEE. After removal of 4 bases from V and 6 bases from J, the junction contained 6 bases not matched to a gene.

The V and J genes are TRBV6-6 and TRBJ1-6; D is ambiguous. The V end was cut by 7 bases, the J end by 8 bases, with 9 bases between. Germline CDR1 and CDR2: MNHNY and SVGAGI (reference sequence). CDR3 size: 12 residues. In DNA, the CDR3 is TGTGCCAGCAAGCGGTGGGATTCACCCCTCCACTTT. Residues: CASKRWDSPLHF.

V and J are TRBV7-8 and TRBJ1-2; D is undetermined. The germline gives CDR1 SGHVS, CDR2 FQNEAQ. This CDR3 is built from 17 residues. V was trimmed by 2 bases and J by 1 base, leaving 17 bases between them. The CDR3 DNA follows: TGTGCCAGCAGCTTAACTAAGGCAACCGGGAATAACTATGGCTACACCTTC. Translated: CASSLTKATGNNYGYTF.

CDR3 nucleotide sequence: TGTGCCAGCAGCCCCGGGGACGAACGAGTCTACGAGCAGTACTTC. This codes for CASSPGDERVYEQYF. J is TRBJ2-7 and V is TRBV7-9; D tentatively fits TRBD1 or TRBD2 (5 bases each). Trimming took off 5 bases at V and 3 bases at J, with 17 bases between the two ends. The CDR3 covers 15 residues. Germline values: CDR1 SEHNR, CDR2 FQNEAQ (reference sequence).

V is TRBV5-1 and J is TRBJ2-1; perhaps TRBD2 as D (6 bases). There are 15 residues in the CDR3. Trimming took 1 base from V and 2 from J, leaving 10 bases between them. Looked up from germline, CDR1 is SGHRS and CDR2 is YFSETQ. CDR3 sequence reads: CASSLSRTTYNEQFF. The CDR3 DNA reads TGCGCCAGCAGCTTGAGTAGGACTACCTACAATGAGCAGTTCTTC.

This sequence joins TRBV10-3 and TRBJ1-1, with 8 nucleotides matching TRBD1. V was clipped by 6 bases and J by 2 bases; unmatched bases: 5. There are 14 residues in the CDR3. Germline V gene lookup returns CDR1 ENHRY and CDR2 SYGVKD. The CDR3 here is CAISRGRDNTEAFF. Here the CDR3 DNA reads TGTGCCATCAGCAGGGGGCGGGATAACACTGAAGCTTTCTTT.

The J gene is TRBJ2-7, the V gene TRBV6-1; 11 bases fit TRBD1. The length of the CDR3 is 14 residues. The germline V gene encodes CDR1 MNHNS and CDR2 SASEGT. Trimming took 6 bases from V and 3 from J; bases not matched to a gene: 4. The CDR3 sequence is CASRMDRGLYEQYF. The DNA of the CDR3 is TGTGCCAGCAGGATGGACAGGGGGCTCTACGAGCAGTACTTC.